This T cell receptor (beta chain) was profiled in a study of blood T cell repertoires in COVID-19. The repertoire was sequenced with immunoSEQ multiplex PCR; TCRdb's copy has only in-frame clones and lacks some. The sample has 190,000 or so clones, around 85% seen once. Germline loops: CDR1 ENHRY, CDR2 SYGVKD. This CDR3 is built from 16 residues. About this clone: One end of the junction fails to match germline, which may point to a read error.

The sample comprised PBMCs or T cells enriched from blood (not recorded which). This chain connects TRBV10-3 to TRBJ1-1, with 8 bases identical to TRBD1. The receptor was isolated from a man between 35 and 55 years old who had recovered from COVID-19. The CDR3 sequence is CAISEPDRGRNAEAFF. The CDR3 DNA is TGTGCCATCAGTGAACCAGACAGGGGTCGGAACGCTGAAGCTTTCTTT.